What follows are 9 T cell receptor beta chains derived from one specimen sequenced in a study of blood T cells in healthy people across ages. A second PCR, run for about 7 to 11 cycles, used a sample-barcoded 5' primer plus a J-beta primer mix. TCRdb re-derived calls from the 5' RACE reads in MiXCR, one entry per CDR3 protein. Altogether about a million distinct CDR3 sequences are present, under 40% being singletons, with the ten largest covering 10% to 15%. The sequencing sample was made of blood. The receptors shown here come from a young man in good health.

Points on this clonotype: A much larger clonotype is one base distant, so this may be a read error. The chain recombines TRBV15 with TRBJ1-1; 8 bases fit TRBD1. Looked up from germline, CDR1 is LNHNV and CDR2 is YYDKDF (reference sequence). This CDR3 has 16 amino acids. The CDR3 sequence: CATGRERQGMNTEAFF. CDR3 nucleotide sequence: TGTGCCACCGGCAGAGAACGACAGGGGATGAACACTGAAGCTTTCTTT.

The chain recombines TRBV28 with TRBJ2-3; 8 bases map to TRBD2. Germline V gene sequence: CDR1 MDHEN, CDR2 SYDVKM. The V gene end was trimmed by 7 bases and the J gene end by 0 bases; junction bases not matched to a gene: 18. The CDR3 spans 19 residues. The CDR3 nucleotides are TGTGCCAGCATTTTTACGGGGGGGGCGCCGGAGACTAGCACAGATACGCAGTATTTT. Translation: CASIFTGGAPETSTDTQYF.

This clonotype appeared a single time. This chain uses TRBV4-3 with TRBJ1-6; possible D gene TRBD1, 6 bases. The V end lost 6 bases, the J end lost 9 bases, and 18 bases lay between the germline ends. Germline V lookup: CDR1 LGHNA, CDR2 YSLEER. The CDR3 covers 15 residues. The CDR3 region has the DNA TGCGCCAGCAGTCGAAATCGGGGGGCGGGTTCACCCCTCCACTTT. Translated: CASSRNRGAGSPLHF.

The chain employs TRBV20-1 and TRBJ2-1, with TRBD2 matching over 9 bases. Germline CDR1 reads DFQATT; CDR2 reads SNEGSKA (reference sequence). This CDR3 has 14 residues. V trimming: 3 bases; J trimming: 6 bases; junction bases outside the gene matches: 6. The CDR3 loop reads CSASAAGGLNEQFF. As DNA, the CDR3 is TGCAGTGCTAGCGCTGCGGGGGGGCTCAATGAGCAGTTCTTC.

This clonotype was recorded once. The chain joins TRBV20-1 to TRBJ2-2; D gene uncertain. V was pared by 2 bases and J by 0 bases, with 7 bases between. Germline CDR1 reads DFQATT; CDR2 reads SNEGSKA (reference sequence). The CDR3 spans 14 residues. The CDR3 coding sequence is TGCAGTGCTAGACGGGCCTCGAACACCGGGGAGCTGTTTTTT. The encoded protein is CSARRASNTGELFF.

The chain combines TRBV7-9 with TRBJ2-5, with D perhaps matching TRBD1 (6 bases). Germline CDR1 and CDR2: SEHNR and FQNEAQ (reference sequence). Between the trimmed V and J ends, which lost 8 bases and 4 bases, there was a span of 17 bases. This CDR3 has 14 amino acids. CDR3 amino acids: CASGYRDEAETQYF. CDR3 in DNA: TGTGCCAGCGGATACAGGGATGAGGCAGAGACCCAGTACTTC.

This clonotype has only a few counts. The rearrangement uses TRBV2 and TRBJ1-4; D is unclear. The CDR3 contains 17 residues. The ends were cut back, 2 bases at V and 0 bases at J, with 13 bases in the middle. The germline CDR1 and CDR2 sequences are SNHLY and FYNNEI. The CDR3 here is CASSELADGPTNEKLFF. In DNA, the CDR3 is TGTGCCAGCAGTGAATTGGCAGACGGCCCAACTAATGAAAAACTGTTTTTT.

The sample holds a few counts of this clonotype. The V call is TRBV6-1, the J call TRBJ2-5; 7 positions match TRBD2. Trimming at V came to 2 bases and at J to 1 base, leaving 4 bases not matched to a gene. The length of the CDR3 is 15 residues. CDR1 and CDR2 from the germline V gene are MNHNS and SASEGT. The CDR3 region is CASSEMRGGQETQYF. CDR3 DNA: TGTGCCAGCAGTGAAATGCGCGGGGGCCAAGAGACCCAGTACTTC.

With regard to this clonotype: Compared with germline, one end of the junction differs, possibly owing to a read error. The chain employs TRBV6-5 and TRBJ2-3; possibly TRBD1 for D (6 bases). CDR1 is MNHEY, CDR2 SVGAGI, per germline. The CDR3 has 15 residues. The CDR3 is CASTRGGRGTDAQYF. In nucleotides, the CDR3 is TGTGCCAGCACCAGGGGCGGCAGGGGCACAGATGCGCAGTATTTT.